The 23 T cell receptor beta chains listed next were all sequenced from one sample in a study of technical replicates of blood from a few donors. Data came from immunoSEQ multiplex PCR; TCRdb stores just in-frame clones and leaves some out. Here the sample spans some 80,000 clones, 85% to 95% being singletons. The specimen sequenced was T cells isolated from PBMCs. These receptors originate from a human donor in good health.

This clone was seen a single time. The chain carries TRBV7-2 and TRBJ2-5; 7 bases align to TRBD1. This CDR3 is built from 13 residues. In germline, CDR1 is SGHTA, CDR2 FQGNSA. The ends lost 5 bases at V and 3 bases at J; junction bases unmatched: 3. CDR3 in DNA: TGTGCCAGCAGCCGAGGGACAGAAGAGACCCAGTACTTC. The encoded protein is CASSRGTEETQYF.

The rearrangement uses TRBV19 and TRBJ2-7; D perhaps matches TRBD2 (6 bases). This CDR3 is built from 15 residues. V lost 3 bases and J 4 bases, leaving 16 bases between the germline ends. Germline V gene lookup returns CDR1 LNHDA and CDR2 SQIVND (reference sequence). The CDR3 spells CASSIKRERWYEQYF. CDR3 in DNA: TGTGCCAGTAGTATTAAACGGGAGAGATGGTACGAGCAGTACTTC.

This clone has only one observation. The genes are TRBV4-2 and TRBJ2-7; D is unclear. The V end was cut by 0 bases, the J end by 0 bases, with 9 bases between. The germline V gene encodes CDR1 LGHNA and CDR2 YNFKEQ. The CDR3 contains 15 residues. The CDR3 DNA reads as TGTGCCAGCAGCCAAGAACCAGCGTACTCCTACGAGCAGTACTTC. Amino acids: CASSQEPAYSYEQYF.

The genes are TRBV11-1 and TRBJ2-1; possible D gene TRBD1, 5 bases. Germline V gene lookup returns CDR1 SGHAT and CDR2 FQDESV (reference sequence). The CDR3 is 14 residues long. The germline V and J ends were trimmed by 1 base and 7 bases, with 11 bases remaining between them. This CDR3 is CASSLVGQGNEQFF. In DNA form, the CDR3 reads TGTGCCAGCAGCTTAGTAGGGCAGGGAAATGAGCAGTTCTTC. The variable domain in full, completed from reference TRBV11-1 and TRBJ2-1, reads EAEVAQSPRYKITEKSQAVAFWCDPISGHATLYWYRQILGQGPELLVQFQDESVVDDSQLPKDRFSAERLKGVDSTLKIQPAELGDSAMYLCASSLVGQGNEQFFGPGTRLTVL.

The J gene is TRBJ2-2, the V gene TRBV4-2, with 7 bases lining up with TRBD1. V dropped 0 bases and J dropped 6; count of bases not matched to a gene: 7. The germline CDR1 and CDR2 sequences are LGHNA and YNFKEQ. The CDR3 has 16 amino acids. The CDR3 protein is CASSQDVAQGAGELFF. The DNA for the CDR3 is TGTGCCAGCAGCCAAGACGTGGCGCAGGGGGCCGGGGAGCTGTTTTTT.

CDR3 nucleotides: TGTGCCAGCAGTGAAGCGCGGGAGTTGAATGAGCAGTTCTTC. Translated: CASSEARELNEQFF. This chain links TRBV2 with TRBJ2-1; 7 bases map to TRBD2. The CDR3 runs 14 residues. Germline V gene data show CDR1 as SNHLY and CDR2 as FYNNEI. V lost 0 bases to trimming and J lost 7 bases; unmatched junction nucleotides: 3.

The rearrangement links TRBV4-1 to TRBJ1-2, with D possibly matching TRBD1 (5 bases). CDR1 is MGHRA, CDR2 YSYEKL, per germline. Trimming left V 4 bases short and J 5 bases short, with 17 bases between. The CDR3 extends over 15 amino acids. CDR3 nucleotides: TGCGCCAGCAGCCTACGCGGGGACGGGAATTATGGCTACACCTTC. Amino acids: CASSLRGDGNYGYTF.

The V call is TRBV29-1, the J call TRBJ1-2, with no clear D. Looked up from germline, CDR1 is SQVTM and CDR2 is ANQGSEA. The CDR3 sequence is 12 residues long. V was shortened by 4 bases and J by 4 bases, with 10 bases between the two germline ends. The CDR3, as DNA: TGCAGCGTTGGCCAGGATCGCTATGGCTACACCTTC. Amino acids: CSVGQDRYGYTF.

The chain carries TRBV6-4 and TRBJ2-2; a weak D match, TRBD2 (6 bases). With 2 bases removed from V and 3 bases from J, the gap between germline ends came to 13 bases. Germline CDR1 is MRHNA and CDR2 is SNTAGT. The CDR3 is 16 residues long. CDR3 region: CASSDVLAEDTGELFF. CDR3 DNA sequence: TGTGCCAGCAGTGACGTATTAGCGGAGGACACCGGGGAGCTGTTTTTT.

The J gene is TRBJ2-7, the V gene TRBV2; D remains unclear. Germline V gives CDR1 SNHLY, CDR2 FYNNEI. The CDR3 sequence is 14 residues long. With 2 bases removed from V and 4 bases from J, the gap between germline ends came to 12 bases. The CDR3 DNA reads as TGTGCCAGCAGTGAAACCCAGTCTCTTTACGAGCAGTACTTC. Protein product: CASSETQSLYEQYF. The variable domain in full, with the rest retrieved from reference TRBV2 and TRBJ2-7, is EPEVTQTPSHQVTQMGQEVILRCVPISNHLYFYWYRQILGQKVEFLVSFYNNEISEKSEIFDDQFSVERPDGSNFTLKIRSTKLEDSAMYFCASSETQSLYEQYFGPGTRLTVT.

This clone is a singleton in its sample. In DNA, the CDR3 is TGTGCCACAAACCCACCGCCGGGAACGCCTGGAAACACCATATATTTT. It codes for CATNPPPGTPGNTIYF. The chain links TRBV6-6 to TRBJ1-3; D gene ambiguous. V was clipped by 10 bases and J by 2 bases, with 21 bases between them. Per the germline V gene, CDR1 is MNHNY and CDR2 is SVGAGI (reference sequence). CDR3 length: 16 amino acids.

This chain links TRBV30 with TRBJ2-2, with TRBD2 identical over 7 bases. The CDR3 extends over 15 amino acids. With V trimmed by 2 bases and J by 1 base, 4 bases remained unmatched. The germline V gene encodes CDR1 GTSNPN and CDR2 SVGIG (reference sequence). The CDR3 sequence is CAWSSQRENTGELFF. The CDR3 region has the DNA TGTGCCTGGAGTAGCCAGCGGGAGAACACCGGGGAGCTGTTTTTT.

The chain uses TRBV4-2 and TRBJ1-1, with D possibly being TRBD1 (5 bases). Trimming shortened V by 1 base and J by 2 bases, and 14 bases separated the two germline ends. Germline lookup yields CDR1 LGHNA and CDR2 YNFKEQ. This CDR3 comprises 16 residues. The DNA of the CDR3 is TGTGCCAGCAGCCAAGCGCGGGAGGGGAGTAACACTGAAGCTTTCTTT. Protein: CASSQAREGSNTEAFF.

This rearrangement joins TRBV28 to TRBJ2-3; 11 nucleotides align to TRBD1. This CDR3 spans 15 amino acids. J was trimmed by 5 bases and V by 4 bases; bases with no gene match: 5. Per germline, CDR1 MDHEN and CDR2 SYDVKM. DNA for the CDR3: TGTGCCAGCAGTTCGTGGACAGGGGGCGAAGATACGCAGTATTTT. Translated, it gives CASSSWTGGEDTQYF.

The gene calls are TRBV6-1 and TRBJ2-7; TRBD1 matches at 8 bases. This CDR3 is 15 amino acids long. The V segment lost 5 bases and the J segment 5 bases; nucleotides outside the gene matches: 11. Looked up from germline, CDR1 is MNHNS and CDR2 is SASEGT. Here the CDR3 reads CASSTTGQESNEQYF. CDR3 sequence (DNA): TGTGCCAGCAGTACGACGGGACAGGAATCCAACGAGCAGTACTTC.

This clone appeared once. The chain recombines TRBV7-2 with TRBJ2-2, with 14 bases fitting TRBD2. Per germline, CDR1 SGHTA and CDR2 FQGNSA. Trimming took 5 bases from V and 5 from J; bases not matched to a gene: 4. This CDR3 contains 16 residues. The CDR3 sequence is CASSDWTSGRTGELFF. Written as DNA, the CDR3 is TGTGCCAGCAGCGATTGGACTAGCGGGAGGACCGGGGAGCTGTTTTTT.

V is TRBV7-9 and J is TRBJ1-2, with D possibly TRBD1 on 5 matching bases. There are 14 residues in the CDR3. Trimming removed 0 bases at V and 7 bases at J, with 12 bases between. Per the germline V gene, CDR1 is SEHNR and CDR2 is FQNEAQ (reference sequence). CDR3 sequence: CASSLALGAVGYTF. The CDR3 nucleotides read TGTGCCAGCAGCTTAGCGCTTGGGGCTGTTGGCTACACCTTC.

The gene calls are TRBV30 and TRBJ1-1; the D is unclear. Germline V CDR1 and CDR2: GTSNPN, SVGIG (reference sequence). The CDR3 runs to 10 residues. V lost 1 base and J 10 bases, leaving 7 bases between the germline ends. In nucleotides, the CDR3 is TGTGCCTGGAGTGACTTAAGAGCTTTCTTT. Translated, it gives CAWSDLRAFF.

This chain connects TRBV5-4 to TRBJ2-2; TRBD1 matches 8 bases. The germline gives CDR1 SGHNT, CDR2 YYREEE (reference sequence). V lost 4 bases and J lost 1; bases outside the gene matches: 9. This CDR3 region has 17 residues. The CDR3 DNA reads TGTGCCAGCAGCGGAAGCACCGGGACAGGGAACACCGGGGAGCTGTTTTTT. Encoded protein: CASSGSTGTGNTGELFF.

This sequence joins TRBV7-2 and TRBJ2-5, with 11 bases aligning to TRBD2. This CDR3 spans 15 amino acids. Germline V gene lookup returns CDR1 SGHTA and CDR2 FQGNSA. V lost 5 bases and J lost 3; bases outside the gene matches: 5. CDR3 in DNA: TGTGCCAGCAGCCTGACTAGCGGGACGAAAGAGACCCAGTACTTC. It yields the protein CASSLTSGTKETQYF.

V and J are TRBV4-2 and TRBJ2-1, with TRBD2 matching over 11 bases. The CDR3 runs to 17 residues. Germline V lookup: CDR1 LGHNA, CDR2 YNFKEQ. Trimming at V came to 0 bases and at J to 2 bases, leaving 3 bases not matched to a gene. The CDR3 spells CASSQEGTSGPYNEQFF. The CDR3 DNA reads TGTGCCAGCAGCCAAGAGGGGACTAGCGGCCCCTACAATGAGCAGTTCTTC.

In DNA form, the CDR3 reads TGCGCCAGCAGCCAAGGCCTGACAGGGGGATTCTATGGCTACACCTTC. Its translation is CASSQGLTGGFYGYTF. The rearrangement joins TRBV4-1 to TRBJ1-2, with 9 bases matching TRBD1. J gave up 4 bases and V 1 base, and 7 bases lay outside the gene matches. This CDR3 comprises 16 residues. The V gene's germline CDR1 is MGHRA and CDR2 YSYEKL.

This sequence joins TRBV25-1 and TRBJ2-1; 8 bases agree with TRBD1. The CDR3 loop spans 12 amino acids. Per the germline V gene, CDR1 is MGHDK and CDR2 is SYGVNS. The junction had 1 base not matched to a gene; V was cut back by 10 bases and J by 2 bases. CDR3 bases: TGTGCCACACAGGGGGCCTACAATGAGCAGTTCTTC. Protein sequence: CATQGAYNEQFF. Full variable domain (remainder filled in from reference TRBV25-1 and TRBJ2-1): EADIYQTPRYLVIGTGKKITLECSQTMGHDKMYWYQQDPGMELHLIHYSYGVNSTEKGDLSSESTVSRIRTEHFPLTLESARPSHTSQYLCATQGAYNEQFFGPGTRLTVL.